This T cell receptor (beta chain) was sequenced for a study of blood T cells in healthy people across ages. Primed by a sample-barcoded 5' primer and a J-beta primer mix, a second PCR proceeded for roughly 7 to 12 cycles. Each of the cDNA molecules was tagged by a template-switch adaptor with 12 random nucleotides. One entry per CDR3 protein, called by TCRdb with MiXCR from the 5' RACE reads. The table shows over 1,500,000 distinct CDR3 sequences, with roughly two fifths occurring only once. CDR1 and CDR2 from the germline V gene are ENHRY and SYGVKD. The CDR3 is 14 amino acids. V dropped 4 bases and J dropped 1 base, with 11 bases sitting between them. Researchers collected 9 to 10 milliliters of peripheral blood from every single donor. General study results and limits: In the absence of known donor CMV status, changes in expanded clonotypes were possibly confounded. Higher diversity and more naive CD4+ cells were features of long-lived donors, compared to aged donors.

The sample holds many counts of this clonotype. What it binds is not known. The specimen sequenced was blood. The genes are TRBV10-3 and TRBJ2-7; D not resolved. The sequence was collected from a human donor in good health. DNA for the CDR3: TGTGCCATCAGTGGGGGAATCGGATCCTACGAGCAGTACTTC. Translated, it gives CAISGGIGSYEQYF.